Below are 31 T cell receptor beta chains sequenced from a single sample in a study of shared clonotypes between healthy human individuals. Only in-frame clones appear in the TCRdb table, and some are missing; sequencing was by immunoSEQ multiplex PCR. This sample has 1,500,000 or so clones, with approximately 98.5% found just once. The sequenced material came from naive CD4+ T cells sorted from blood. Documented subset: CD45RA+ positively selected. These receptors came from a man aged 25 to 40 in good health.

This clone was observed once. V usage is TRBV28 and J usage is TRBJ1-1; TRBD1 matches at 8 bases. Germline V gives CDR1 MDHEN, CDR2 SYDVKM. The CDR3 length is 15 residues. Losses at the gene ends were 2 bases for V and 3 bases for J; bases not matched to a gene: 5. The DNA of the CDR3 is TGTGCCAGCAGTTTAAAGCCAGGGGGCTACACTGAAGCTTTCTTT. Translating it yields CASSLKPGGYTEAFF.

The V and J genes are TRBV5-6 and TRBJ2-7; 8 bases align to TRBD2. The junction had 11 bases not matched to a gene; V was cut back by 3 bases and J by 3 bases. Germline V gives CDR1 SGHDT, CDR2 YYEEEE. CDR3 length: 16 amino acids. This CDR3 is CASSWISGIASYEQYF. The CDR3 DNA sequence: TGTGCCAGCAGCTGGATTAGCGGGATTGCTAGCTACGAGCAGTACTTC. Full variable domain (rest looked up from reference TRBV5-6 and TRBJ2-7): DAGVTQSPTHLIKTRGQQVTLRCSPKSGHDTVSWYQQALGQGPQFIFQYYEEEERQRGNFPDRFSGHQFPNYSSELNVNALLLGDSALYLCASSWISGIASYEQYFGPGTRLTVT.

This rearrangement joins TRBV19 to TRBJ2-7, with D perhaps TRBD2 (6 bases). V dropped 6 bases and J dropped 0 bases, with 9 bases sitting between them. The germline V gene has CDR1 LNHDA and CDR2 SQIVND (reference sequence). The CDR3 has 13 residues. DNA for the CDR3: TGTGCCAGTAGAAGGGACTTCTCCTACGAGCAGTACTTC. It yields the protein CASRRDFSYEQYF. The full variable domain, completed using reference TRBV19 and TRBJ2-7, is DGGITQSPKYLFRKEGQNVTLSCEQNLNHDAMYWYRQDPGQGLRLIYYSQIVNDFQKGDIAEGYSVSREKKESFPLTVTSAQKNPTAFYLCASRRDFSYEQYFGPGTRLTVT.

The chain's CDR3 is CASSPDRGPGYEQYF. The CDR3 DNA is TGTGCCAGCAGTCCCGACAGGGGGCCTGGCTACGAGCAGTACTTC. The chain has TRBV6-5 and TRBJ2-7; 10 bases agree with TRBD1. CDR3 length equals 15 residues. Germline V lookup: CDR1 MNHEY, CDR2 SVGAGI. The V segment lost 5 bases and the J segment 3 bases; nucleotides outside the gene matches: 7.

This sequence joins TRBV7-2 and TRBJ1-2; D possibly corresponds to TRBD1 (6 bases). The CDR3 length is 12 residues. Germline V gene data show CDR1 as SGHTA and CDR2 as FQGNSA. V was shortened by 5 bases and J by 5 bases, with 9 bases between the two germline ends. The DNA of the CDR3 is TGTGCCAGCAGCCCCGGACAGTATGGCTACACCTTC. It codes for CASSPGQYGYTF.

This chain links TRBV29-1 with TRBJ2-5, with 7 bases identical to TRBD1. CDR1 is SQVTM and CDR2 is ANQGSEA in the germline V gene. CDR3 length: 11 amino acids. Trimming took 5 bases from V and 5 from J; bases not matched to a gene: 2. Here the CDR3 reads CSVTTGETQYF. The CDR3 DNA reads TGCAGCGTTACGACAGGGGAGACCCAGTACTTC.

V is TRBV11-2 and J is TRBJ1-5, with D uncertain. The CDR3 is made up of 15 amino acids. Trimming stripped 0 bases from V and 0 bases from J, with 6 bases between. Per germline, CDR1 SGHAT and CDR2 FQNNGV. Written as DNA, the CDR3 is TGTGCCAGCAGCTTAGATTCCAATAGCAATCAGCCCCAGCATTTT. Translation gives CASSLDSNSNQPQHF.

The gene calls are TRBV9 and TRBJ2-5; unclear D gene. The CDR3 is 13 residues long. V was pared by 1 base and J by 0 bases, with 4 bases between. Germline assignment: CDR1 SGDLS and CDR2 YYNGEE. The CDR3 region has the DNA TGTGCCAGCAGCGTACAGTACCAAGAGACCCAGTACTTC. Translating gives CASSVQYQETQYF.

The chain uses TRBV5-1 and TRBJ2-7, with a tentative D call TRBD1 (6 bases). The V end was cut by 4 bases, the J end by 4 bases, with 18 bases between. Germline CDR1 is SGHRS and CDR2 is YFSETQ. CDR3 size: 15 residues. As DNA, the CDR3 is TGCGCCAGCAGCGCACCAACAGGGAATTCATACGAGCAGTACTTC. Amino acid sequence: CASSAPTGNSYEQYF. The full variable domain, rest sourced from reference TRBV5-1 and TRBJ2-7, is KAGVTQTPRYLIKTRGQQVTLSCSPISGHRSVSWYQQTPGQGLQFLFEYFSETQRNKGNFPGRFSGRQFSNSRSEMNVSTLELGDSALYLCASSAPTGNSYEQYFGPGTRLTVT.

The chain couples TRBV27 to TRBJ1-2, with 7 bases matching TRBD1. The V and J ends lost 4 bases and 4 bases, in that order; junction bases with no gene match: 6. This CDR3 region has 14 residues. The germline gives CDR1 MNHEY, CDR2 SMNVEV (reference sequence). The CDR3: CASSSWDRSYGYTF. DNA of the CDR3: TGTGCCAGCAGTTCTTGGGACAGAAGCTATGGCTACACCTTC.

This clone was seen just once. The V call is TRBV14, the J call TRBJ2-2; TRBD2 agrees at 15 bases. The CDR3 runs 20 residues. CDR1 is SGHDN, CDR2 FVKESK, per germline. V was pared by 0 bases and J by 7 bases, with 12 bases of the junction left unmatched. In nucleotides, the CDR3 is TGTGCCAGCAGCCAAGATGGGGCCGGACTAGCGGGAGGGCCAATCGGGGAGCTGTTTTTT. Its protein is CASSQDGAGLAGGPIGELFF. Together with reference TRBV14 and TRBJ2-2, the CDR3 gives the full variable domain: EAGVTQFPSHSVIEKGQTVTLRCDPISGHDNLYWYRRVMGKEIKFLLHFVKESKQDESGMPNNRFLAERTGGTYSTLKVQPAELEDSGVYFCASSQDGAGLAGGPIGELFFGEGSRLTVL.

The CDR3 region has the DNA TGTGCCAGCAGCGGGGGACAGAGGAACACTGAAGCTTTCTTT. Translated: CASSGGQRNTEAFF. The genes are TRBV9 and TRBJ1-1; 7 bases line up with TRBD1. CDR1 is SGDLS, CDR2 YYNGEE, per germline. Trimming removed 3 bases from V and 1 base from J; junction bases left unmatched: 3. The CDR3 length is 14 residues.

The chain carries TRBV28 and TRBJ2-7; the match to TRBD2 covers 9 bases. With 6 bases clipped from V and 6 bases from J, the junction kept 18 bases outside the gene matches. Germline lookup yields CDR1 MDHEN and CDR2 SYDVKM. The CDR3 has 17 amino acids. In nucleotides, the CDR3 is TGTGCCAGCAGCTTGGGGTCTGGTGCGGGAGGGCCCCGCGAGCAGTACTTC. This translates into CASSLGSGAGGPREQYF. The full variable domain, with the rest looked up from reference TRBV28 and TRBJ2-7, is DVKVTQSSRYLVKRTGEKVFLECVQDMDHENMFWYRQDPGLGLRLIYFSYDVKMKEKGDIPEGYSVSREKKERFSLILESASTNQTSMYLCASSLGSGAGGPREQYFGPGTRLTVT.

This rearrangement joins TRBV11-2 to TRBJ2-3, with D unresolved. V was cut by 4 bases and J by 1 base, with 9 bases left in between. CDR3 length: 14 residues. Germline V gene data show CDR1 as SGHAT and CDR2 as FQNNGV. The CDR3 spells CASSWNPGTDTQYF. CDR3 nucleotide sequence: TGTGCCAGCAGCTGGAACCCCGGCACAGATACGCAGTATTTT. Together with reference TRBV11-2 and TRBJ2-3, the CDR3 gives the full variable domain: EAGVAQSPRYKIIEKRQSVAFWCNPISGHATLYWYQQILGQGPKLLIQFQNNGVVDDSQLPKDRFSAERLKGVDSTLKIQPAKLEDSAVYLCASSWNPGTDTQYFGPGTRLTVL.

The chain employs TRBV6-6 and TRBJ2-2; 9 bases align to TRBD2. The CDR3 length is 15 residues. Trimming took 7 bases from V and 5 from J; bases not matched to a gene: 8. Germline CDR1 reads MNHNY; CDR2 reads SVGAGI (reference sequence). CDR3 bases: TGTGCCAGCACTGGACTAGCGCGTGGGACCGGGGAGCTGTTTTTT. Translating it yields CASTGLARGTGELFF.

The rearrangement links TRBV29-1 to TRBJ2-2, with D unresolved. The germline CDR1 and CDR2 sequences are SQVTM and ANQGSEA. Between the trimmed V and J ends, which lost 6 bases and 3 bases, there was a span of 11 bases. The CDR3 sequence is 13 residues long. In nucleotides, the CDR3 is TGCAGCGTCGTGGACGATTACACCGGGGAGCTGTTTTTT. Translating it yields CSVVDDYTGELFF.

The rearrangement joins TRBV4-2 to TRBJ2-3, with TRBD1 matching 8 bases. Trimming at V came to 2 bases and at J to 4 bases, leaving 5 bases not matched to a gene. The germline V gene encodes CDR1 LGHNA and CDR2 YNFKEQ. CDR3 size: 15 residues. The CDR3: CASSQRQGMADTQYF. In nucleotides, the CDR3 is TGTGCCAGCAGCCAACGACAGGGGATGGCAGATACGCAGTATTTT.

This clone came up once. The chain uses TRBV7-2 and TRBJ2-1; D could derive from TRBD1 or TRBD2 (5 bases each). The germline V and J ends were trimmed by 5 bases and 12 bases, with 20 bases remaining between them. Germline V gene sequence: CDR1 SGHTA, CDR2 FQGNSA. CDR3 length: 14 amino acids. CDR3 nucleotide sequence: TGTGCCAGCAGCCGCGACGGACTGCCGAGGGGGCAGTTCTTC. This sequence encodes CASSRDGLPRGQFF.

The CDR3 loop reads CASRTRLGSGGDTEAFF. The CDR3, as DNA: TGTGCCAGCAGAACAAGGCTGGGGTCAGGGGGCGATACTGAAGCTTTCTTT. This chain joins TRBV11-2 and TRBJ1-1, with TRBD1 matching over 8 bases. This CDR3 is built from 17 residues. The trim removed 6 bases at V and 5 bases at J, leaving 17 bases unmatched. Looked up from germline, CDR1 is SGHAT and CDR2 is FQNNGV.

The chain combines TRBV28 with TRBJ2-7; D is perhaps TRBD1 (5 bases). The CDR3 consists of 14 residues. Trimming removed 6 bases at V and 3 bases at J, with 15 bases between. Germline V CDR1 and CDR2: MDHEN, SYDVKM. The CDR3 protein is CASSLRLRGYEQYF. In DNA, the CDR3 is TGTGCCAGCAGCCTTAGGTTAAGGGGCTACGAGCAGTACTTC.

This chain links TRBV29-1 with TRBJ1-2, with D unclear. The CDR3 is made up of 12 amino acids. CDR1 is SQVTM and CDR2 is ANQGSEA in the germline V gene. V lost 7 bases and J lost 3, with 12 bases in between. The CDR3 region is CSARVDYYGYTF. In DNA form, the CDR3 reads TGCAGCGCCCGGGTGGATTACTATGGCTACACCTTC.

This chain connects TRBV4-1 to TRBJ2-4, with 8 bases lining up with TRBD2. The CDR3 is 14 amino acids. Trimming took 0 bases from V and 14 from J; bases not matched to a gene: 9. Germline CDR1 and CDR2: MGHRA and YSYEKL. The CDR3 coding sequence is TGCGCCAGCAGCCAAGAAGTGAAGCGGGAGCTTAAGTACTTC. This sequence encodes CASSQEVKRELKYF.

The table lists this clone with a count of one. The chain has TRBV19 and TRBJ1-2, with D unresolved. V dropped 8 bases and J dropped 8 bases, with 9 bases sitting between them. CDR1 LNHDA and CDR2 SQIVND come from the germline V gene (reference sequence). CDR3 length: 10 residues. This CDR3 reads CASGHDGYTF. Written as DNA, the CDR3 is TGTGCCAGTGGCCATGACGGCTACACCTTC.

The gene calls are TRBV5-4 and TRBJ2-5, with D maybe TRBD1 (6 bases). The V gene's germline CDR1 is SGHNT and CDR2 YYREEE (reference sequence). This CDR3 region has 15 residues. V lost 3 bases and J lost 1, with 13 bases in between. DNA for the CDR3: TGTGCCAGCAGCTATGACCCGGACAGCCAAGAGACCCAGTACTTC. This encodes CASSYDPDSQETQYF.

The CDR3 nucleotides are TGTGCCAGCAGTTTATCCGACAGGCCGAACTATGGCTACACCTTC. The encoded protein is CASSLSDRPNYGYTF. V and J are TRBV27 and TRBJ1-2, with D maybe TRBD1 (6 bases). CDR1 and CDR2 (germline): MNHEY, SMNVEV (reference sequence). V was clipped by 0 bases and J by 2 bases, with 10 bases between them. The CDR3 runs 15 residues.

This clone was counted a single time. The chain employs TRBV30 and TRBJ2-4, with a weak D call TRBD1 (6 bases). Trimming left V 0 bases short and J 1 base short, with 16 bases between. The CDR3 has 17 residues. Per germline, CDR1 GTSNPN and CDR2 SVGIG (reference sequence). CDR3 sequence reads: CAWSVLPRGWAKNIQYF. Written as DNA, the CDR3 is TGTGCCTGGAGTGTACTTCCCAGGGGATGGGCCAAAAACATTCAGTACTTC.

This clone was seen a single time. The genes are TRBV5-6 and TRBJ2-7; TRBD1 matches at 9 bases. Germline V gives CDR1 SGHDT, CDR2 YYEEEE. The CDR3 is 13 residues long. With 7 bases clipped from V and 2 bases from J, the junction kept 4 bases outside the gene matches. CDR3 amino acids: CASWGQGPYEQYF. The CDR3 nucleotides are TGTGCCAGCTGGGGACAGGGACCCTACGAGCAGTACTTC.

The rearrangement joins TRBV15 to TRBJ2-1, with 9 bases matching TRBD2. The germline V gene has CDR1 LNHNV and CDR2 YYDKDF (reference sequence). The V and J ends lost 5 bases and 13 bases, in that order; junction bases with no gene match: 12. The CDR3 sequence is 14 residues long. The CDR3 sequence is CATSYIGSGRDQFF. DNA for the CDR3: TGTGCCACCAGCTACATCGGTAGCGGGAGAGATCAGTTCTTC.

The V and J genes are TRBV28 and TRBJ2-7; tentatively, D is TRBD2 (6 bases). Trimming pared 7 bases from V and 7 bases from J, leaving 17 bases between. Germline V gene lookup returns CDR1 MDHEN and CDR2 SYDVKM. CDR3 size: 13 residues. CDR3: CASTSLLAREQYF. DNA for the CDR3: TGTGCCAGCACTTCGTTGCTAGCGAGAGAGCAGTACTTC.

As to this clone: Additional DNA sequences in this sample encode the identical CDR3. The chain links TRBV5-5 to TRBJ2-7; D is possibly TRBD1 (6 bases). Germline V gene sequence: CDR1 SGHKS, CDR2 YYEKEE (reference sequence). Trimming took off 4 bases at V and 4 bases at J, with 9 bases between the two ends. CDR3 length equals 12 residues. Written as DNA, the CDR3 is TGTGCCAGCAGCCCACAGGGTTACGAGCAGTACTTC. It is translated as CASSPQGYEQYF.

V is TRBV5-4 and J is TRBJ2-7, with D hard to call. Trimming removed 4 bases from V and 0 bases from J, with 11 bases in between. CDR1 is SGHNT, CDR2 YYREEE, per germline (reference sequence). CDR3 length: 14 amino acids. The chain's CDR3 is CASSREPSSYEQYF. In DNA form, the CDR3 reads TGTGCCAGCAGCCGAGAGCCGAGCTCCTACGAGCAGTACTTC.